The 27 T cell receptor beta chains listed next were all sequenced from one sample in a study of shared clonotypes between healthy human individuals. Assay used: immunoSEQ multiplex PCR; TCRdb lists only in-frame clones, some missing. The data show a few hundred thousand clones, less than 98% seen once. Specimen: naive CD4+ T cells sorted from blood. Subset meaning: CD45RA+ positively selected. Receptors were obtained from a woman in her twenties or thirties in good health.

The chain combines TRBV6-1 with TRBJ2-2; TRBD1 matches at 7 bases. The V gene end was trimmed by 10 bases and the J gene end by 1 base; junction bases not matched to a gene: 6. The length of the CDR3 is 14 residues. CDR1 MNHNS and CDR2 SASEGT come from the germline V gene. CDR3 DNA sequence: TGTGCCAAACACCGGGACAGGAACACCGGGGAGCTGTTTTTT. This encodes CAKHRDRNTGELFF.

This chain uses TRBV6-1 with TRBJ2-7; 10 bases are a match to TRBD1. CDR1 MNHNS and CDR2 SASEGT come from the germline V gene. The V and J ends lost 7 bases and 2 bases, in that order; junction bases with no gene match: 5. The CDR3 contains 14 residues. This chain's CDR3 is CASTTDRGTYEQYF. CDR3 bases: TGTGCCAGCACTACGGACAGGGGGACCTACGAGCAGTACTTC.

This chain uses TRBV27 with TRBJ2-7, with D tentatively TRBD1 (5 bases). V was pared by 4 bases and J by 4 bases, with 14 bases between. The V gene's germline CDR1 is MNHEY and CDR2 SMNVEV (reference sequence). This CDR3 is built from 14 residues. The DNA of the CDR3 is TGTGCCAGCAGTTCGACAGATGGCTGGTACGAGCAGTACTTC. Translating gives CASSSTDGWYEQYF.

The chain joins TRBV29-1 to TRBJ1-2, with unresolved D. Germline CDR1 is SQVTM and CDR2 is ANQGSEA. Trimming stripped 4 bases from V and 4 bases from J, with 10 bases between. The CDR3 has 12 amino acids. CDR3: CSVVERVYGYTF. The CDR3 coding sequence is TGCAGCGTTGTCGAGAGGGTCTATGGCTACACCTTC. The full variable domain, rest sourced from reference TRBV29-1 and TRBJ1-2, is SAVISQKPSRDICQRGTSLTIQCQVDSQVTMMFWYRQQPGQSLTLIATANQGSEATYESGFVIDKFPISRPNLTFSTLTVSNMSPEDSSIYLCSVVERVYGYTFGSGTRLTVV.

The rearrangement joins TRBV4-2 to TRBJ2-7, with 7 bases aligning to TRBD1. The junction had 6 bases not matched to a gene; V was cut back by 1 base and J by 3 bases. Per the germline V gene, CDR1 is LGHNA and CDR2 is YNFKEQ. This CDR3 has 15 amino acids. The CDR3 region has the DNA TGTGCCAGCAGCCAAGCGGGGCAGGGGGACTACGAGCAGTACTTC. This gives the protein CASSQAGQGDYEQYF.

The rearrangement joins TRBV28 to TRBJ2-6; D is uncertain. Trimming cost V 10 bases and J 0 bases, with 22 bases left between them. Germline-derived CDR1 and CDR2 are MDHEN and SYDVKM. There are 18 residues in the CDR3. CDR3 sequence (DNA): TGTGCCACCAAATCCCGAAGCGTTACACGCTCTGGGGCCAACGTCCTGACTTTC. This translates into CATKSRSVTRSGANVLTF.

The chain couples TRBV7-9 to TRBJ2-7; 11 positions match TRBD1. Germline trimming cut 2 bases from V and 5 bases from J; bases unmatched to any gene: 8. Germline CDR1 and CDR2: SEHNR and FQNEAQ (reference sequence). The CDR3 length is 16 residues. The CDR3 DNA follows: TGTGCCAGCAGCTTAAGGCCCGGGACAGGGGGGGACGAGCAGTACTTC. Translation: CASSLRPGTGGDEQYF.

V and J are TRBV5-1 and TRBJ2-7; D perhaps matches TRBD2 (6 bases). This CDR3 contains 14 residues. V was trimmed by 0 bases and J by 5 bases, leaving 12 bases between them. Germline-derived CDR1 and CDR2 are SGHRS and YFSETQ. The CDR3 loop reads CASSLDGRGDEQYF. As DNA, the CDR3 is TGCGCCAGCAGCTTGGACGGGAGAGGCGACGAGCAGTACTTC.

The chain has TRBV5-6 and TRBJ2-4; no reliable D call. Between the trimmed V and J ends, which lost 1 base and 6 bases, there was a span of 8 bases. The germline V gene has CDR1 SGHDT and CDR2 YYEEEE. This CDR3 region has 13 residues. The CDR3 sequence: CASSLRYGNIQYF. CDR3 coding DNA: TGTGCCAGCAGCTTGAGATACGGAAACATTCAGTACTTC.

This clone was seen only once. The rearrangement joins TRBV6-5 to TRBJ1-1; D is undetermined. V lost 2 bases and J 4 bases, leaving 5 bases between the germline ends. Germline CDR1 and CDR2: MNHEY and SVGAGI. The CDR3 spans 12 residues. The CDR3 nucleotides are TGTGCCAGCAGTTACGACCTCACTGAAGCTTTCTTT. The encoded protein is CASSYDLTEAFF.

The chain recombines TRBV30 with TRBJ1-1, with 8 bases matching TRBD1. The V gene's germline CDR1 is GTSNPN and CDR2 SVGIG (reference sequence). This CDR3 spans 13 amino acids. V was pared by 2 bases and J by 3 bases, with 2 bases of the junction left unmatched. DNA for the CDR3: TGTGCCTGGAGTCTGGACAGGGACACTGAAGCTTTCTTT. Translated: CAWSLDRDTEAFF.

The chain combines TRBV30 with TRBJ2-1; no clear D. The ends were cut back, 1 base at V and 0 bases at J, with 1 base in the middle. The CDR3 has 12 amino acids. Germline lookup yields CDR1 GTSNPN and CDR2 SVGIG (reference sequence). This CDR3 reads CAWSGSYNEQFF. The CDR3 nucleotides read TGTGCCTGGAGTGGCTCCTACAATGAGCAGTTCTTC.

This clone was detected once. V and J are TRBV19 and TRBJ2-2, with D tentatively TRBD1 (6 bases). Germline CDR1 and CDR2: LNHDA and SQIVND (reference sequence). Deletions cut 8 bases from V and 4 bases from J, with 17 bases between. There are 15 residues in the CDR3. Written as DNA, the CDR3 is TGTGCCAGTCGGCGACAGGACGCGAGCACCGGGGAGCTGTTTTTT. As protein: CASRRQDASTGELFF.

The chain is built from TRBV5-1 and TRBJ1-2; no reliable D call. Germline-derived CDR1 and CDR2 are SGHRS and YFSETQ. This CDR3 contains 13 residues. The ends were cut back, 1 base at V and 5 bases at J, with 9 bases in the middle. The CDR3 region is CASSLTENYGYTF. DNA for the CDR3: TGCGCCAGCAGCTTGACGGAAAATTATGGCTACACCTTC.

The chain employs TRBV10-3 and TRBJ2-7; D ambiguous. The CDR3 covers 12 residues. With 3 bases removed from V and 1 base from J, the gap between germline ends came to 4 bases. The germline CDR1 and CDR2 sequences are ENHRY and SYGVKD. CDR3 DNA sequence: TGTGCCATCAGTGACCATTCCTACGAGCAGTACTTC. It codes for CAISDHSYEQYF.

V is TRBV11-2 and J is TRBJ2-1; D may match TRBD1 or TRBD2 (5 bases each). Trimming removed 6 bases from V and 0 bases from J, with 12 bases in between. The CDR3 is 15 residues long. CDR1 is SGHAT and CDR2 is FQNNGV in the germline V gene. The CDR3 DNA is TGTGCCAGCAGGGGGGAAGAGAGCTCCTACAATGAGCAGTTCTTC. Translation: CASRGEESSYNEQFF.

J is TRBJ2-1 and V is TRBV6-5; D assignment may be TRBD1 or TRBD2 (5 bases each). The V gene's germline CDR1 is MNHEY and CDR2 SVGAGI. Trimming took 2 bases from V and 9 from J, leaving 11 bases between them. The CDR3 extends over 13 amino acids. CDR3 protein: CASSYGGLSEQFF. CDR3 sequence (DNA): TGTGCCAGCAGTTACGGGGGTTTGAGTGAGCAGTTCTTC.

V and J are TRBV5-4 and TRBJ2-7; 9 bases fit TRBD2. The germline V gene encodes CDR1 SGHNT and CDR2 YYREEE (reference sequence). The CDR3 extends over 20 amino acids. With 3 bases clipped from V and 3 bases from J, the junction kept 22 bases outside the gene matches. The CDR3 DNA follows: TGTGCCAGCAGCTCGCCCATCGTAGCGGGAGAATCCCCAAGGGGCTACGAGCAGTACTTC. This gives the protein CASSSPIVAGESPRGYEQYF.

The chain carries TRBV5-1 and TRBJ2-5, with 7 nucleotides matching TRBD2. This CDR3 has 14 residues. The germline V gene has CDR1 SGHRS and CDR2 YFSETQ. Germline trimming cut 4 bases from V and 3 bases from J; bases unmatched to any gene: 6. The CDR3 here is CASSPRLAKETQYF. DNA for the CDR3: TGCGCCAGCAGCCCTAGACTAGCAAAAGAGACCCAGTACTTC. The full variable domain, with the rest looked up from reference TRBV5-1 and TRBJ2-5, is KAGVTQTPRYLIKTRGQQVTLSCSPISGHRSVSWYQQTPGQGLQFLFEYFSETQRNKGNFPGRFSGRQFSNSRSEMNVSTLELGDSALYLCASSPRLAKETQYFGPGTRLLVL.

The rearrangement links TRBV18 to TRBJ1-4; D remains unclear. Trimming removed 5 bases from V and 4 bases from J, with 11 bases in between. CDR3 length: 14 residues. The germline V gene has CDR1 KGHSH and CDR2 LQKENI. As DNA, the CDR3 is TGTGCCAGCTCATTCTCTTCCGGTAATGAAAAACTGTTTTTT. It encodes CASSFSSGNEKLFF.

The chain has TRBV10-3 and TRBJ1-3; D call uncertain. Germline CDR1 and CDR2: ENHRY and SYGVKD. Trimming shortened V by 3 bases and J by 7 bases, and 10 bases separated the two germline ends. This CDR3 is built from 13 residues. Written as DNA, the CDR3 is TGTGCCATCAGTGACTTAGGGTCGAACACCATATATTTT. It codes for CAISDLGSNTIYF.

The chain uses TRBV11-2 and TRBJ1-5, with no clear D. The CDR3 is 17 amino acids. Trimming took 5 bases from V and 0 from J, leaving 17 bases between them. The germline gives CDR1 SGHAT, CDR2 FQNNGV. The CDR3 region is CASSPSGDSTSNQPQHF. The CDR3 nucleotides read TGTGCCAGCAGCCCGTCAGGCGACTCCACTAGCAATCAGCCCCAGCATTTT. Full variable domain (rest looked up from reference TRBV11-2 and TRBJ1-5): EAGVAQSPRYKIIEKRQSVAFWCNPISGHATLYWYQQILGQGPKLLIQFQNNGVVDDSQLPKDRFSAERLKGVDSTLKIQPAKLEDSAVYLCASSPSGDSTSNQPQHFGDGTRLSIL.

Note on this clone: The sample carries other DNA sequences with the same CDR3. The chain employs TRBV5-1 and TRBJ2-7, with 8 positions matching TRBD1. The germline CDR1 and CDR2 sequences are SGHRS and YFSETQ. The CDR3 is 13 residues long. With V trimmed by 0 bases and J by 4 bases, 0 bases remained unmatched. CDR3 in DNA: TGCGCCAGCAGCTTGGGGACAGGGTACGAGCAGTACTTC. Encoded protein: CASSLGTGYEQYF.

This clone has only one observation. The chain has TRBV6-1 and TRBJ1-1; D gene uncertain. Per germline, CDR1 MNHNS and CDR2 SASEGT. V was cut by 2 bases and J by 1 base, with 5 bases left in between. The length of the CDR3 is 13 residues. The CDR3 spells CASSEPGNTEAFF. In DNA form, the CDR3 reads TGTGCCAGCAGTGAACCTGGGAACACTGAAGCTTTCTTT.

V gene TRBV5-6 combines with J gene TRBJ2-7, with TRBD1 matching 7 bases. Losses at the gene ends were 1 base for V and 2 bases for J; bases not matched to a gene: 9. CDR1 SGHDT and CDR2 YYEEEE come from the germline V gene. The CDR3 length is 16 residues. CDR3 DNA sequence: TGTGCCAGCAGCTTGTTGGGAACAGGGGCCACCTACGAGCAGTACTTC. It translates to CASSLLGTGATYEQYF.

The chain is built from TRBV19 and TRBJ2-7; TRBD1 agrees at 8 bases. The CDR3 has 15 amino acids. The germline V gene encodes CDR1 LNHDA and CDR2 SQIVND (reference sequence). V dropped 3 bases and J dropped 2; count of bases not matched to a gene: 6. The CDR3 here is CASSMDRDGPYEQYF. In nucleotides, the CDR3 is TGTGCCAGTAGTATGGACAGGGACGGACCCTACGAGCAGTACTTC.

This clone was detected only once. CDR3 amino acids: CASSSIRGRSGETQYF. The CDR3 DNA reads TGTGCCAGCAGCTCGATACGGGGGCGTAGTGGGGAGACCCAGTACTTC. The chain links TRBV7-2 to TRBJ2-5; the D call may be TRBD1 or TRBD2 (6 bases each). CDR3 length equals 16 residues. Germline lookup yields CDR1 SGHTA and CDR2 FQGNSA. V was trimmed by 4 bases and J by 5 bases, leaving 20 bases between them.